The entry below describes one T cell receptor beta chain. Its target is not known. CDR3 size: 18 residues. The J segment lost 2 bases and the V segment lost 0 bases, leaving 9 bases of the junction unmatched. CDR1 and CDR2 from the germline V gene are SGHRS and YFSETQ. TCR beta sequencing covered blood CD8+ and CD4+ T cells. This specimen comes from a study of CD8 T cells in Susac syndrome. Broader study findings: As acknowledged by the study, its TCR sequencing and HLA analysis included a relatively small number of individuals.

It was with random hexamers that 0.5 to 1 ug RNA was reverse transcribed. The immunoSEQ assay covered 54 Vbeta and 13 Jbeta segments for CDR3. TCRdb reprocessed the immunoSEQ multiplex PCR reads via MiXCR and lists one record per CDR3 protein. The table has some 170,000 distinct CDR3 sequences, roughly 95% seen once. Sequences were obtained from CD4+ T cells from PBMCs. This chain connects TRBV5-1 to TRBJ2-5, with 11 bases lining up with TRBD2. The sequence was collected from a human donor in good health. The CDR3 loop reads CASSLGLAGGNQQETQYF. The CDR3 DNA follows: TGCGCCAGCAGCTTGGGGCTAGCGGGAGGCAATCAGCAAGAGACCCAGTACTTC.